These T cell receptor beta chains were read from a single sample in a study of T cell changes during pregnancy in multiple sclerosis. Generated by immunoSEQ multiplex PCR, the TCRdb table keeps only in-frame clones and is missing some. This sample carries tens of thousands of clones, roughly nine tenths of them seen once, and the ten largest clones take about 4.5%. The starting material was CD8+ T cells from peripheral blood mononuclear cells, obtained in the second trimester of pregnancy. The receptor source for this set is a female donor with multiple sclerosis, enrolled in a pregnancy study. Each CDR3 is given with its conserved first and last residue. Fields, in order: V gene, D gene, J gene, clone size, CDR3 protein, CDR3 DNA. D genes are given only for firm matches. Where a row states a size, it is once, few, many or the class of an expanded clone; other rows omit it.

TRBV6-5	NA	TRBJ1-5	NA	CASNKQGSNQPQHF	TGTGCCAGCAACAAACAGGGAAGCAATCAGCCCCAGCATTTT
TRBV28	TRBD2	TRBJ2-1	NA	CASRTILAPAYNEQFF	TGTGCCAGCAGGACTATACTAGCGCCCGCCTACAATGAGCAGTTCTTC
TRBV2	NA	TRBJ2-7	NA	CASESGTRYEQYF	TGTGCCAGCGAATCCGGGACACGGTACGAGCAGTACTTC
TRBV2	TRBD1	TRBJ2-7	NA	CATVMTGETYEQYF	TGTGCCACCGTGATGACAGGGGAGACCTACGAGCAGTACTTC
TRBV4-3	NA	TRBJ2-1	NA	CASSHIGPGRLYNEQFF	TGCGCCAGCAGCCATATAGGTCCAGGGAGGTTGTACAATGAGCAGTTCTTC
TRBV2	NA	TRBJ2-7	few	CASRWPAYEQYF	TGTGCCAGCAGGTGGCCAGCCTACGAGCAGTACTTC
TRBV7-6	TRBD1	TRBJ2-7	NA	CASSSDRDGSRQYF	TGTGCCAGCAGCTCGGACAGGGACGGATCTAGGCAGTACTTC
TRBV6-1	TRBD2	TRBJ2-1	few	CASSVTSGATYNEQFF	TGTGCCAGCAGTGTGACTAGCGGGGCGACCTACAATGAGCAGTTCTTC
TRBV6-6	TRBD1	TRBJ1-5	NA	CASTPGTGNQPQHF	TGTGCCAGCACCCCCGGGACAGGAAATCAGCCCCAGCATTTT
TRBV5-4	TRBD1	TRBJ2-5	NA	CASRLAGTDYETQYF	TGTGCCAGCAGATTAGCCGGGACAGATTACGAGACCCAGTACTTC
TRBV9	TRBD1	TRBJ2-3	NA	CASSEDRGIDTQYF	TGTGCCAGCAGCGAAGACAGGGGCATAGATACGCAGTATTTT
TRBV19	TRBD1	TRBJ1-5	NA	CASKGDRGLNQPQHF	TGTGCCAGTAAAGGGGACAGGGGGCTTAATCAGCCCCAGCATTTT
TRBV6-1	TRBD2	TRBJ2-4	NA	CASSELGLASDIQYF	TGTGCCAGCAGTGAATTGGGACTAGCCTCTGACATTCAGTACTTC
TRBV4-2	NA	TRBJ2-2	NA	CASSQSLVNTGELFF	TGTGCCAGCAGCCAAAGTCTAGTGAACACCGGGGAGCTGTTTTTT
TRBV5-1	NA	TRBJ1-2	NA	CASSPPGDGRYVYGYTF	TGCGCCAGCAGCCCGCCGGGGGATGGGAGATATGTCTATGGCTACACCTTC
TRBV7-9	NA	TRBJ1-1	NA	CASSSQGEAFF	TGTGCCAGCAGCTCACAGGGTGAAGCTTTCTTT
TRBV4-1	TRBD1	TRBJ2-1	NA	CASSQGQGASLNEQFF	TGCGCCAGCAGCCAAGGTCAGGGGGCCTCACTCAATGAGCAGTTCTTC
TRBV28	TRBD2	TRBJ2-1	NA	CASSFQAGNHEQFF	TGTGCCAGCAGTTTCCAAGCGGGGAACCATGAGCAGTTCTTC
TRBV6-5	NA	TRBJ2-3	few	CASSGMVADTQYF	TGTGCCAGCAGCGGTATGGTTGCAGATACGCAGTATTTT
TRBV6-5	TRBD1	TRBJ2-5	once	CASSYWGTGEETQYF	TGTGCCAGCAGTTACTGGGGGACAGGGGAAGAGACCCAGTACTTC
TRBV27	NA	TRBJ2-7	NA	CASTDSYEQYF	TGTGCCAGCACTGACAGTTACGAGCAGTACTTC
TRBV28	NA	TRBJ2-7	NA	CASSFSGHTYEQYF	TGTGCCAGCAGTTTCAGCGGGCACACCTACGAGCAGTACTTC
TRBV6-6	NA	TRBJ2-5	NA	CASSPSVLETQYF	TGTGCCAGCAGTCCCTCTGTTTTGGAGACCCAGTACTTC
TRBV4-1	NA	TRBJ2-5	NA	CASSARPGETQYF	TGCGCCAGCAGCGCCCGACCAGGGGAGACCCAGTACTTC
TRBV6-1	TRBD2	TRBJ2-7	NA	CATSETGSLAGANEQYF	TGTGCCACCAGCGAAACAGGGTCTCTAGCGGGAGCGAACGAGCAGTACTTC
TRBV10-2	NA	TRBJ2-3	NA	CASSEDTITDTQYF	TGCGCCAGCAGTGAGGACACGATCACAGATACGCAGTATTTT
TRBV4-2	NA	TRBJ2-1	NA	CASSQEEGGGTEQFF	TGTGCCAGCAGCCAAGAAGAGGGGGGAGGGACTGAGCAGTTCTTC
TRBV5-1	TRBD1	TRBJ2-2	once	CASSPNSRGRLAGELFF	TGCGCCAGCAGCCCAAATTCCAGGGGGCGGCTCGCCGGGGAGCTGTTTTTT
TRBV7-6	TRBD1	TRBJ2-7	few	CASSPSHGTGMPEQYF	TGTGCCAGCAGCCCCAGCCACGGGACAGGGATGCCCGAGCAGTACTTC
TRBV6-5	TRBD1	TRBJ1-1	once	CASCRRLTGAEAFF	TGTGCCAGCTGTAGGAGGCTGACAGGGGCTGAAGCTTTCTTT
TRBV6-4	NA	TRBJ1-2	NA	CASRPTGGRGNGYTF	TGTGCCAGCAGGCCCACGGGGGGCAGGGGTAATGGCTACACCTTC
TRBV7-7	NA	TRBJ2-5	NA	CASSRIGETQYF	TGTGCTAGCAGCCGAATCGGAGAGACCCAGTACTTC
TRBV27	TRBD1	TRBJ1-2	NA	CASSSPTGGGLWGYTF	TGTGCCAGCAGTTCCCCTACAGGGGGCGGACTATGGGGCTACACCTTC
TRBV28	NA	TRBJ2-1	NA	CASSNDPLVVRAWKGYNEQFF	TGTGCCAGCAGCAACGATCCACTAGTCGTGAGGGCCTGGAAGGGCTACAATGAGCAGTTCTTC
TRBV23-1	TRBD1	TRBJ1-2	NA	CASSQSSNPGQEGNYGYTF	TGCGCCAGCAGTCAATCATCCAACCCCGGACAGGAGGGAAACTATGGCTACACCTTC
TRBV4-3	NA	TRBJ2-3	once	CASSHPTSRGTDTQYF	TGCGCCAGCAGCCATCCGACTAGTCGCGGCACAGATACGCAGTATTTT
TRBV5-1	TRBD1	TRBJ2-2	NA	CASSTGTGRVLGGELFF	TGCGCCAGCAGCACCGGGACAGGGAGGGTTCTTGGCGGGGAGCTGTTTTTT
TRBV7-6	TRBD1	TRBJ1-2	NA	CASSLAPSGQGTNYGYTF	TGTGCCAGCAGCTTAGCCCCATCGGGACAGGGGACTAACTATGGCTACACCTTC
TRBV5-1	TRBD1	TRBJ1-2	NA	CASSLELGQGVYYGYTF	TGCGCCAGCAGCTTGGAACTCGGACAGGGGGTCTACTATGGCTACACCTTC
TRBV28	TRBD2	TRBJ2-7	NA	CASSLVTITSGRPYEQYF	TGTGCCAGCAGTTTAGTGACGATAACTAGCGGGCGGCCCTACGAGCAGTACTTC
TRBV7-9	TRBD1	TRBJ2-7	NA	CASSFSRQGDFYEQYF	TGTGCCAGCAGCTTTTCCCGACAGGGGGATTTCTACGAGCAGTACTTC
TRBV4-3	NA	TRBJ2-4	NA	CASSADSAPGNIQYF	TGCGCCAGCAGCGCAGATAGCGCCCCCGGGAACATTCAGTACTTC
TRBV4-2	TRBD2	TRBJ2-7	NA	CASSQEGGLAGYEQYF	TGTGCCAGCAGCCAAGAGGGGGGGCTAGCGGGCTACGAGCAGTACTTC
TRBV11-3	TRBD2	TRBJ2-1	few	CASSFSGGNEQFF	TGTGCCAGCAGCTTTTCGGGGGGGAATGAGCAGTTCTTC
TRBV11-2	NA	TRBJ2-2	NA	CASAVTGELFF	TGTGCCAGCGCAGTAACCGGGGAGCTGTTTTTT
TRBV28	TRBD2	TRBJ2-3	NA	CASKGLPQTDTQYF	TGTGCCAGCAAGGGACTACCACAGACAGATACGCAGTATTTT
TRBV14	NA	TRBJ2-5	NA	CASSQEGDIPLVGTQYF	TGTGCCAGCAGCCAAGAGGGGGACATTCCTCTGGTTGGGACCCAGTACTTC
TRBV4-2	TRBD2	TRBJ2-4	NA	CASSQELAEAKNIQYF	TGTGCCAGCAGCCAAGAACTAGCGGAAGCCAAAAACATTCAGTACTTC
TRBV27	NA	TRBJ2-1	NA	CASMMGSSYNEQFF	TGTGCCAGCATGATGGGCAGCTCCTACAATGAGCAGTTCTTC
TRBV30	TRBD2	TRBJ2-1	NA	CAWNPGTSGNNEQFF	TGTGCCTGGAACCCCGGGACTAGCGGGAACAATGAGCAGTTCTTC
TRBV5-1	TRBD2	TRBJ2-7	NA	CASSLASGSYEQYF	TGCGCCAGCAGCTTGGCTAGCGGCTCCTACGAGCAGTACTTC
TRBV30	NA	TRBJ2-1	NA	CAWSEGLPTRSQDEQFF	TGTGCCTGGAGTGAGGGACTCCCCACTCGATCTCAGGATGAGCAGTTCTTC
TRBV6-1	NA	TRBJ1-5	NA	CASSLPGLGNQPQHF	TGTGCCAGCAGTTTACCAGGGCTGGGCAATCAGCCCCAGCATTTT
TRBV5-4	TRBD1	TRBJ2-7	once	CASSLVPTGYYEQYF	TGTGCCAGCAGCTTGGTCCCGACAGGGTACTACGAGCAGTACTTC
TRBV5-1	NA	TRBJ2-7	NA	CASSSMPGTPYEQYF	TGCGCCAGCAGCTCCATGCCCGGGACACCCTACGAGCAGTACTTC
TRBV7-9	NA	TRBJ1-2	NA	CASSLAVEPYGYTF	TGTGCCAGCAGCTTAGCGGTGGAGCCTTATGGCTACACCTTC